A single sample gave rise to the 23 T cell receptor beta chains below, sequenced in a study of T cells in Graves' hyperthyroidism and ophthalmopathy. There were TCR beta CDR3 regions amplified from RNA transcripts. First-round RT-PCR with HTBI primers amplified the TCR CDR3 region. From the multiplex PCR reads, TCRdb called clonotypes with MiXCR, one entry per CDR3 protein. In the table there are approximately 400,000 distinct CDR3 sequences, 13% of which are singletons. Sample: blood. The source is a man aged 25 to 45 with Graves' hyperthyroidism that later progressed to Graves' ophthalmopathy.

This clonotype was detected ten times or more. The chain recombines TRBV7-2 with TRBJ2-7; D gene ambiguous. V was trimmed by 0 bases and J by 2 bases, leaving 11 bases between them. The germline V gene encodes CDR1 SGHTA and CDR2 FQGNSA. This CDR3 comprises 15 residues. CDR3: CASSLARGTTYEQYF. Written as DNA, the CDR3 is TGTGCCAGCAGCTTAGCTCGCGGCACTACCTACGAGCAGTACTTC.

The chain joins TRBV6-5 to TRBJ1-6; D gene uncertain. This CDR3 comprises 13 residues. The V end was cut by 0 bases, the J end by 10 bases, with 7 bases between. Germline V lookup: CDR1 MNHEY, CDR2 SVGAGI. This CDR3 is CASSYSPVSPLHF. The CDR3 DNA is TGTGCCAGCAGTTACTCGCCAGTCTCACCCCTCCACTTT.

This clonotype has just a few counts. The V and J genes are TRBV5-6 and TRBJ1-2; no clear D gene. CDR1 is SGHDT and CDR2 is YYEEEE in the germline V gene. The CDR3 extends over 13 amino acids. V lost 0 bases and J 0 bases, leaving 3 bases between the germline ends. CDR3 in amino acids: CASSLASNYGYTF. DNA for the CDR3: TGTGCCAGCAGCTTGGCCTCTAACTATGGCTACACCTTC.

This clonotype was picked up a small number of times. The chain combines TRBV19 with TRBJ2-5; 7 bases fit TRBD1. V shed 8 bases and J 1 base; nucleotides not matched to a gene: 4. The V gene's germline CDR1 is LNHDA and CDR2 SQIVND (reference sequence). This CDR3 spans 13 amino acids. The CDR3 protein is CASSGQRQETQYF. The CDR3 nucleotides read TGTGCCAGTTCGGGACAGCGCCAAGAGACCCAGTACTTC.

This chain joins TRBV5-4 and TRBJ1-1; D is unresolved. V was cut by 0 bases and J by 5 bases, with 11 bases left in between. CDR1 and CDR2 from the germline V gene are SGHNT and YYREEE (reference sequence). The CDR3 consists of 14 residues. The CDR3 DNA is TGTGCCAGCAGCTTGGAACTACCTCGGACTGAAGCTTTCTTT. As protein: CASSLELPRTEAFF.

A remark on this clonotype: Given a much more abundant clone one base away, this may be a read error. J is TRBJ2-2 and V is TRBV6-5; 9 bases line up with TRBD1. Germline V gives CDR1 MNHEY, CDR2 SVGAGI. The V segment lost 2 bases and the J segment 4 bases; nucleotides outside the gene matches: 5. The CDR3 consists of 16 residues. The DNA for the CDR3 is TGTGCCAGCAGTTACCACAGGGGGCCGGGCACCGGGGAGCTGTTTTTT. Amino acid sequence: CASSYHRGPGTGELFF.

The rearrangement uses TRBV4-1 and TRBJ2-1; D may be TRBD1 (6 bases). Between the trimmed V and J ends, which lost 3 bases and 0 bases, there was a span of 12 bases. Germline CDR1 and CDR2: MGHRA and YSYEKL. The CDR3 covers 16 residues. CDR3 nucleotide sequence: TGCGCCAGCAGCCAGAAGGGGACAAACTCCTACAATGAGCAGTTCTTC. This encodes CASSQKGTNSYNEQFF.

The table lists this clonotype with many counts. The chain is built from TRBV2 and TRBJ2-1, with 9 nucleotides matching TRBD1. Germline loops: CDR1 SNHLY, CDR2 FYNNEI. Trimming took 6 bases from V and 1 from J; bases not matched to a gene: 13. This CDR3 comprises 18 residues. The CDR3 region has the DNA TGTGCCAGCAGCTACCCCCAGTCGGGGACAGGGTCCTACAATGAGCAGTTCTTC. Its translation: CASSYPQSGTGSYNEQFF.

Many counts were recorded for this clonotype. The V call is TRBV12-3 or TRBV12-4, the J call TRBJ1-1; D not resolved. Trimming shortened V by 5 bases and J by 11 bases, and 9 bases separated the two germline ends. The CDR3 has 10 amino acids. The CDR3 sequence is CASSLLSAFF. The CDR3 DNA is TGTGCCAGCAGTCTTCTGAGCGCTTTCTTT.

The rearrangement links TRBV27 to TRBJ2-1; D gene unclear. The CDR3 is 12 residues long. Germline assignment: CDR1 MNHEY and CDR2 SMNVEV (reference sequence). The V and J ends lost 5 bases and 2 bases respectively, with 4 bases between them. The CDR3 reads CASSDPYNEQFF. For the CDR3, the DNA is TGTGCCAGCAGTGATCCCTACAATGAGCAGTTCTTC.

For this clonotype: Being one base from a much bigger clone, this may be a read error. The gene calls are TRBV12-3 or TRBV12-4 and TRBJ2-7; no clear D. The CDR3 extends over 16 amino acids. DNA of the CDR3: TGTGCCAGCAGTTTCATTGGTGTCATAGCCTCCCACGAGCAGTACTTC. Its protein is CASSFIGVIASHEQYF.

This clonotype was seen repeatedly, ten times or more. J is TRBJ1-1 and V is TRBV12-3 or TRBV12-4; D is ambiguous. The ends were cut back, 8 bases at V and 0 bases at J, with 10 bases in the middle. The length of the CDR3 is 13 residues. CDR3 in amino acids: CASQVVMNTEAFF. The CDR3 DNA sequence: TGTGCCAGCCAGGTGGTTATGAACACTGAAGCTTTCTTT.

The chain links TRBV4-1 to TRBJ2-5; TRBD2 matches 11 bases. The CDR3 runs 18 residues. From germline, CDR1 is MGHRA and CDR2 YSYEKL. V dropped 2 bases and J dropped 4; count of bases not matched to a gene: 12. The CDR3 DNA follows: TGCGCCAGCAGCCAATTCCCTCCGGGACTAGCGGTGGGAGAGACCCAGTACTTC. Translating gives CASSQFPPGLAVGETQYF.

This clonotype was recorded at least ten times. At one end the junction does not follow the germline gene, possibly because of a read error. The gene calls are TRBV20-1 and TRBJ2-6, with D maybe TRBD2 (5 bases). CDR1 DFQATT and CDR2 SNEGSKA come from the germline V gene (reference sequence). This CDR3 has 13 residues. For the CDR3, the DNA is TGCAGTGCAGAAACACTAGAGTCGAGGGTCCTGGACTTC. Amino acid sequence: CSAETLESRVLDF.

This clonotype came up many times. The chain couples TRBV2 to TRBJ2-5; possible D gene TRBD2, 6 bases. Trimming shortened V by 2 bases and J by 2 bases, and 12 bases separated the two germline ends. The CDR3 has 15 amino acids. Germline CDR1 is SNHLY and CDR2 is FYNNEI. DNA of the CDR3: TGTGCCAGCAGTGAAAGACGGGGGTTACAAGAGACCCAGTACTTC. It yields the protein CASSERRGLQETQYF.

Written as DNA, the CDR3 is TGTGCCAGCAGCGTAGATGCGGGGGGGTTTGTCGGGGAGCTGTTTTTT. Protein sequence: CASSVDAGGFVGELFF. The chain combines TRBV9 with TRBJ2-2; TRBD2 aligns across 9 bases. This CDR3 comprises 16 residues. The ends lost 0 bases at V and 7 bases at J; junction bases unmatched: 7. Germline V gives CDR1 SGDLS, CDR2 YYNGEE.

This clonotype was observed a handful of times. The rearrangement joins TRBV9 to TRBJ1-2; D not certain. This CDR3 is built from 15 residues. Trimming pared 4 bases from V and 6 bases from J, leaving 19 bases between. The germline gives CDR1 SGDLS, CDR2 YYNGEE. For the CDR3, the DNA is TGTGCCAGCAGCCCCCACCTACGGCCCTGGGATGGCTACACCTTC. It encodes CASSPHLRPWDGYTF.

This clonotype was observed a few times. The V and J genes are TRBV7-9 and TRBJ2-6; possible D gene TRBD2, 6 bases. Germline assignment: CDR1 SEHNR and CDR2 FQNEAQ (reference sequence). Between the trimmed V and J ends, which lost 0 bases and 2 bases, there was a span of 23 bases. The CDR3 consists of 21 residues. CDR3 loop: CASSLARGPTSSSTGANVLTF. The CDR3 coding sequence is TGTGCCAGCAGCTTAGCGCGGGGACCTACAAGTTCATCAACTGGGGCCAACGTCCTGACTTTC.

The CDR3 DNA reads TGCAGTGCTAGGTCTGGGGACAGCTCCTACGAGCAGTACTTC. Its protein product is CSARSGDSSYEQYF. The chain joins TRBV20-1 to TRBJ2-7; 7 bases agree with TRBD1. The CDR3 is 14 residues long. J lost 0 bases, V lost 3 bases, and 5 bases had no gene match. CDR1 is DFQATT and CDR2 is SNEGSKA in the germline V gene (reference sequence).

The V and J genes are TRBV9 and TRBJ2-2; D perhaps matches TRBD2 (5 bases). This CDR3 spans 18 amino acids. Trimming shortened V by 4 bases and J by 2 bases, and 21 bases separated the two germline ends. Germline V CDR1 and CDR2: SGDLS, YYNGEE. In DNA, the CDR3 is TGTGCCAGCAGCTATGAACCCGGATTAGCGATCAACACCGGGGAGCTGTTTTTT. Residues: CASSYEPGLAINTGELFF.

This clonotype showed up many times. CDR3 sequence (DNA): TGTGCCAGCAGTTTAGCGCTAAGGGGGGCTGGCACTGAAGCTTTCTTT. This translates into CASSLALRGAGTEAFF. The rearrangement joins TRBV12-3 or TRBV12-4 to TRBJ1-1; maybe TRBD1 (6 bases). The CDR3 loop spans 16 amino acids. V was trimmed by 0 bases and J by 4 bases, leaving 15 bases between them.

The CDR3 coding sequence is TGTGCCAGCAGCCAACGGGGGAGGGCTTCCTACAATGAGCAGTTCTTC. Its translation: CASSQRGRASYNEQFF. The V call is TRBV11-2, the J call TRBJ2-1; TRBD2 agrees at 7 bases. This CDR3 contains 16 residues. Germline V gene data show CDR1 as SGHAT and CDR2 as FQNNGV. J gave up 1 base and V 5 bases, and 8 bases lay outside the gene matches.

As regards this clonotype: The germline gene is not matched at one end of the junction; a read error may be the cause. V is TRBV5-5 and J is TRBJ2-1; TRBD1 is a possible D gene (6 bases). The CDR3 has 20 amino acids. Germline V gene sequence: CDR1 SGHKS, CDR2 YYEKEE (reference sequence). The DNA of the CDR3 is TGTGCCAGCAGCCACACTTCTTGGCAGGGGCCGATCAGCTCCTACAATGATCAGTTCTTC. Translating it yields CASSHTSWQGPISSYNDQFF.